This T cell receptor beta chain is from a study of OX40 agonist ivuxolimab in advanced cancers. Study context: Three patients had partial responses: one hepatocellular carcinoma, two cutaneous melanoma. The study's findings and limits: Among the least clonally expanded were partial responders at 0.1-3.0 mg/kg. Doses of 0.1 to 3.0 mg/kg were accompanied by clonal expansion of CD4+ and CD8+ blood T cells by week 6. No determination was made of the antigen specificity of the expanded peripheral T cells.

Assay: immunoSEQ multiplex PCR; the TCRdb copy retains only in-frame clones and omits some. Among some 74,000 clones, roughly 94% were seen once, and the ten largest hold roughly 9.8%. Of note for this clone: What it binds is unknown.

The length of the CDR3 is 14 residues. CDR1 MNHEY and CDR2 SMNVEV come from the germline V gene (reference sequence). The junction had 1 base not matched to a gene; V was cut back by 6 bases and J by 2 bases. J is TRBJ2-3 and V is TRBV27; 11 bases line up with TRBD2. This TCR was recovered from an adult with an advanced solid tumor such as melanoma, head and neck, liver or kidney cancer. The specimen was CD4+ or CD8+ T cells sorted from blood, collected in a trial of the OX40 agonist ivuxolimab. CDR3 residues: CASRLAGATDTQYF. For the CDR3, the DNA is TGTGCCAGCAGACTAGCGGGGGCCACAGATACGCAGTATTTT.